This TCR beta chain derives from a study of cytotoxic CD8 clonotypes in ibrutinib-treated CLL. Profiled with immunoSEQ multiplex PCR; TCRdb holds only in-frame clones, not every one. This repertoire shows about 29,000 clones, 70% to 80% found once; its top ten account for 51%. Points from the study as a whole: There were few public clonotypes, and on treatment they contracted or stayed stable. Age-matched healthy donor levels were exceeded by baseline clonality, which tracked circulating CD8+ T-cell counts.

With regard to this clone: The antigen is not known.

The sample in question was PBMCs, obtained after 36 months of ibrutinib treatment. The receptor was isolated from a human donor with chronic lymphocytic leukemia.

CDR3 protein: CATKTGINYGYTF. The CDR3 region has the DNA TGTGCCACAAAGACAGGGATTAACTATGGCTACACCTTC. The chain couples TRBV27 to TRBJ1-2, with 7 bases identical to TRBD1. With V trimmed by 10 bases and J by 1 base, 6 bases remained unmatched. This CDR3 has 13 amino acids. Germline CDR1 and CDR2: MNHEY and SMNVEV (reference sequence).